This entry is about one T cell receptor beta chain. The sample belongs to a study of cytomegalovirus exposure and HLA in healthy donors. The CDR3 has 16 amino acids. Germline CDR1 and CDR2: SGHRS and YFSETQ. V lost 1 base to trimming and J lost 2 bases; unmatched junction nucleotides: 6. Libraries were prepared by immunoSEQ multiplex PCR; TCRdb keeps only in-frame clonotypes and omits some of them. The repertoire consists of over 120,000 clones, with roughly 87% occurring once and the leading ten covering under 5%. The chain is built from TRBV5-1 and TRBJ2-7, with 10 bases aligning to TRBD1. This receptor was identified in a man between 18 and 29 years old in good health and CMV-seropositive. Sequences were obtained from PBMCs. The DNA of the CDR3 is TGCGCCAGCAGCTTGACATCCGGGACAGGGGCCTACGAGCAGTACTTC. It translates to CASSLTSGTGAYEQYF.